This note documents a single TCR beta chain sequence. Authors' methods: Reference gene primer amplification in the assay estimated nucleated cell counts. Profiling relied on immunoSEQ multiplex PCR, and the TCRdb table lists in-frame clones only, not all of them. That table gives V, J and clone size, and the DNA gave D and trimming. The table lists some 88,000 clones, roughly 87% of them singletons. This entry belongs to a study of blood T cell repertoires in COVID-19. Whole-study context: Collection of acute and convalescent COVID-19 samples took place in the United States, Italy and Spain. T cells, B-cell-depleted T cells, or PBMCs supplied cDNA or gDNA.

CDR3 length equals 15 residues. Germline loops: CDR1 LGHDT, CDR2 YNNKEL (reference sequence). Germline trimming cut 4 bases from V and 0 bases from J; bases unmatched to any gene: 5. The sequenced material came from peripheral blood. This receptor was obtained from a man in his sixties with acute or convalescent COVID-19. V gene TRBV3-1 (or the pseudogene TRBV3-2) combines with J gene TRBJ1-1; TRBD1 matches 7 bases. CDR3 bases: TGTGCCAGCAGCCCATTGACAGGGATGAACACTGAAGCTTTCTTT. Its translation is CASSPLTGMNTEAFF.